The 11 T cell receptor beta chains presented below share a single source sample, sequenced in a study of T cells expressing NK-cell markers. TCRdb re-called the 5' RACE reads and catalogs CDR3 proteins one per entry, DNA excluded. The repertoire table contains fewer than 550,000 distinct CDR3 sequences. Source material: blood T cells: a sorted CD56 or NKG2C T cell subset, CD4+ or CD8+ T cells, or bulk PBMC T cells (not recorded which). These receptors were obtained from a woman aged 50 to 60 in good health.

The chain couples TRBV28 to TRBJ2-1; TCRdb's D call of TRBD2 is untestable without DNA. The CDR3 is made up of 13 amino acids. CDR1 and CDR2 (germline): MDHEN, SYDVKM. CDR3 sequence reads: CASRASDYNEQFF.

This chain uses TRBV5-1 with TRBJ2-1; no DNA is available, so the TRBD1 call from TCRdb remains unchecked. The germline V gene encodes CDR1 SGHRS and CDR2 YFSETQ. This CDR3 region has 16 residues. The CDR3 is CASSLEGGRGRDEQFF.

The chain recombines TRBV24-1 with TRBJ2-1; TCRdb designates TRBD1, a call that cannot be tested without DNA. Germline CDR1 reads KGHDR; CDR2 reads SFDVKD. The length of the CDR3 is 17 residues. CDR3 protein: CATSEPSGPPSYNEQFF.

The V and J genes are TRBV14 and TRBJ2-1; absent DNA, TCRdb's TRBD2 call cannot be checked. Germline lookup yields CDR1 SGHDN and CDR2 FVKESK. CDR3 length equals 16 residues. The chain's CDR3 is CASSHLAGGSYNEQFF.

The J gene is TRBJ2-7, the V gene TRBV18; no DNA is available, so the TRBD1 call from TCRdb remains unchecked. The germline CDR1 and CDR2 sequences are KGHSH and LQKENI. The CDR3 runs to 15 residues. CDR3 amino acids: CASSPYGGRSYEQYF.

The chain links TRBV20-1 to TRBJ1-1; TCRdb indicates TRBD1, and absent DNA this call remains unverified. The germline V gene has CDR1 DFQATT and CDR2 SNEGSKA (reference sequence). This CDR3 contains 14 residues. The CDR3 loop reads CSATRGQGNTEAFF.

The rearrangement joins TRBV25-1 to TRBJ1-2. Germline V gene data show CDR1 as MGHDK and CDR2 as SYGVNS. The CDR3 contains 15 residues. The CDR3 loop is CASSPNGEGFYGYTF.

The rearrangement uses TRBV5-6 and TRBJ1-1. CDR1 is SGHDT, CDR2 YYEEEE, per germline. The CDR3 extends over 13 amino acids. The CDR3 sequence is CATRRPADTEAFF.

V is TRBV5-1 and J is TRBJ2-1; TCRdb outputs TRBD2, but without DNA this stays unchecked. The CDR3 covers 16 residues. Germline V gene lookup returns CDR1 SGHRS and CDR2 YFSETQ. CDR3 sequence reads: CASSLDAGERINEQFF. The full variable domain, its missing parts supplied by reference TRBV5-1 and TRBJ2-1, is KAGVTQTPRYLIKTRGQQVTLSCSPISGHRSVSWYQQTPGQGLQFLFEYFSETQRNKGNFPGRFSGRQFSNSRSEMNVSTLELGDSALYLCASSLDAGERINEQFFGPGTRLTVL.

This chain links TRBV15 with TRBJ2-1. CDR3 length: 15 amino acids. Germline-derived CDR1 and CDR2 are LNHNV and YYDKDF (reference sequence). The CDR3 region is CATSRELADLNEQFF.

The V call is TRBV12-3 or TRBV12-4, the J call TRBJ2-6; absent DNA, TCRdb's TRBD1 call cannot be checked. The CDR3 covers 18 residues. This chain's CDR3 is CASTTGGGGLAGANVLTF.